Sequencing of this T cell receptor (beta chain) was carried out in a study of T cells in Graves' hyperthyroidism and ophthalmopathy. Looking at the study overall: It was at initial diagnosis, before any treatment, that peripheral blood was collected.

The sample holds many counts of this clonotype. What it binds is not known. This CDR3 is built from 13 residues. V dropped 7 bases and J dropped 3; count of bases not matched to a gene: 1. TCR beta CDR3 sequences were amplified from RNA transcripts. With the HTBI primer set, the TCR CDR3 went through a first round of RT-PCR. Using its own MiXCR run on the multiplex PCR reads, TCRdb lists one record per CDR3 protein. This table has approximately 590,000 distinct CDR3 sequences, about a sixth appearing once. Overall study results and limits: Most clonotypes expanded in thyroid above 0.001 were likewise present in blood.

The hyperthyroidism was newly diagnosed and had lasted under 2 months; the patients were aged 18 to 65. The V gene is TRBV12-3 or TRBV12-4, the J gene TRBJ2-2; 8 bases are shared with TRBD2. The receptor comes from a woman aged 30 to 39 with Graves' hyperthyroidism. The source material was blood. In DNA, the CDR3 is TGTGCCAGCATAGCGGGGCACACCGGGGAGCTGTTTTTT. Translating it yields CASIAGHTGELFF.